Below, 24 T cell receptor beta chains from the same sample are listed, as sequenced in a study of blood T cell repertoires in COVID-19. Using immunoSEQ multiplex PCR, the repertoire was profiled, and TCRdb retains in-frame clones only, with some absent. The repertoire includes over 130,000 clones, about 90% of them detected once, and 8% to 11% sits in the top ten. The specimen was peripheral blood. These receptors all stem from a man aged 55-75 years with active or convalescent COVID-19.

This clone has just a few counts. DNA for the CDR3: TGTGCCACCGCGGGACAGGGAACCTACGAGCAGTACTTC. Residues: CATAGQGTYEQYF. The J gene is TRBJ2-7, the V gene TRBV6-5; TRBD1 aligns across 9 bases. The CDR3 has 13 amino acids. The germline CDR1 and CDR2 sequences are MNHEY and SVGAGI. The V gene end was trimmed by 10 bases and the J gene end by 2 bases; junction bases not matched to a gene: 6.

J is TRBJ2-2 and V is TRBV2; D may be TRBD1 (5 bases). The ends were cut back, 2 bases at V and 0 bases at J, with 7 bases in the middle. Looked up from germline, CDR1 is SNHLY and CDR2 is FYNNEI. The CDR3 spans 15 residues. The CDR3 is CASSERTSNTGELFF. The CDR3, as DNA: TGTGCCAGCAGTGAACGGACATCGAACACCGGGGAGCTGTTTTTT.

The CDR3 bases are TGTGCCAGCTCACCACCGAATAGCGGGCAAAACAATGAGCAGTTCTTC. It translates to CASSPPNSGQNNEQFF. The chain recombines TRBV18 with TRBJ2-1; 7 nucleotides match TRBD2. The trim removed 0 bases at V and 5 bases at J, leaving 7 bases unmatched. CDR1 and CDR2 from the germline V gene are KGHSH and LQKENI. The CDR3 loop spans 16 amino acids.

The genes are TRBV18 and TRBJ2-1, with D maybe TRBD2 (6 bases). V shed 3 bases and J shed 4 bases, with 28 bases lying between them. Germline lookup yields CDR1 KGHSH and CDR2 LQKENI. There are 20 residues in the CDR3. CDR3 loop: CASSPIVSRVGRGRYNEQFF. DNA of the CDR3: TGTGCCAGCTCACCGATTGTCAGCAGGGTCGGGAGAGGGCGGTACAATGAGCAGTTCTTC. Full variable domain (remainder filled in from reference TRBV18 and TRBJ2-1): NAGVMQNPRHLVRRRGQEARLRCSPMKGHSHVYWYRQLPEEGLKFMVYLQKENIIDESGMPKERFSAEFPKEGPSILRIQQVVRGDSAAYFCASSPIVSRVGRGRYNEQFFGPGTRLTVL.

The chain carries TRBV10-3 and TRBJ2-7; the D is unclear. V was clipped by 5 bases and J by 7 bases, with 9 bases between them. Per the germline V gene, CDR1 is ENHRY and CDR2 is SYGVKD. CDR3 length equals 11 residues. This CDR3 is CAISPGPEQYF. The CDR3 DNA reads TGTGCCATCAGTCCGGGTCCTGAGCAGTACTTC.

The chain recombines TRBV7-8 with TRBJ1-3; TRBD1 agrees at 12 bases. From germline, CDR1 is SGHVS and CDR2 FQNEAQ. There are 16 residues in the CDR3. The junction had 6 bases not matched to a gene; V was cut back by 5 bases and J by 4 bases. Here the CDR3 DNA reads TGTGCCAGCAGCGGGGGGACAGGGGGCGCCGGAAACACCATATATTTT. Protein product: CASSGGTGGAGNTIYF.

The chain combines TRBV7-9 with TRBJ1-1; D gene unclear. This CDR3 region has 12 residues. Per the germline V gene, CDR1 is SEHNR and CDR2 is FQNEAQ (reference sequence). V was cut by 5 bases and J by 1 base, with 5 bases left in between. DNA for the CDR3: TGTGCCAGCAGCCACAGGAACACTGAAGCTTTCTTT. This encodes CASSHRNTEAFF.

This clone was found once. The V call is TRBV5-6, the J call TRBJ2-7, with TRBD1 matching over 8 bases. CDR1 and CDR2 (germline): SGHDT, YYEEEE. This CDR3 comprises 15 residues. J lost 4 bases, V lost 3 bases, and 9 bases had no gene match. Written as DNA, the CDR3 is TGTGCCAGCAGCTCAGGCCAGGGGGCCGCGTACGAGCAGTACTTC. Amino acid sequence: CASSSGQGAAYEQYF.

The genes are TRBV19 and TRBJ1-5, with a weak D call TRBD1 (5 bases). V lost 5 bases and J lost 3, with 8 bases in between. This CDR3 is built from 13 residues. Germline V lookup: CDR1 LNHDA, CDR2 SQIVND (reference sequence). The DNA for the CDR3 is TGTGCCAGTAGTGTCAGGGTCAATCAGCCCCAGCATTTT. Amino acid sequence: CASSVRVNQPQHF. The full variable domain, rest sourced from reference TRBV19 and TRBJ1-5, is DGGITQSPKYLFRKEGQNVTLSCEQNLNHDAMYWYRQDPGQGLRLIYYSQIVNDFQKGDIAEGYSVSREKKESFPLTVTSAQKNPTAFYLCASSVRVNQPQHFGDGTRLSIL.

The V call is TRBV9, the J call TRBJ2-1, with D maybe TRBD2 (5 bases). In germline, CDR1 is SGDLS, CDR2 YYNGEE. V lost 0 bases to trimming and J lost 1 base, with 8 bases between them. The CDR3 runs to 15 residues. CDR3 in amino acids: CASSVAGRSYNEQFF. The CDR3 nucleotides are TGTGCCAGCAGCGTAGCGGGGAGATCCTACAATGAGCAGTTCTTC.

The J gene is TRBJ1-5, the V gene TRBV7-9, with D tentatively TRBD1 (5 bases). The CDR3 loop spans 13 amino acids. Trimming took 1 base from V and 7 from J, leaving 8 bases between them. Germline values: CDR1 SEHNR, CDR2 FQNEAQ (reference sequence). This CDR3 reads CASSLEGYQPQHF. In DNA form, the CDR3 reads TGTGCCAGCAGCTTAGAGGGGTACCAGCCCCAGCATTTT.

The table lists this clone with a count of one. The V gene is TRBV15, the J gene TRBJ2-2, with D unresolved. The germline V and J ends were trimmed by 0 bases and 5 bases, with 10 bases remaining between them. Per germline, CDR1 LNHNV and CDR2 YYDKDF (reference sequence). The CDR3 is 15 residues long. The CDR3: CATSRDETRTGELFF. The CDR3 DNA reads TGTGCCACCAGCAGAGATGAAACGCGGACCGGGGAGCTGTTTTTT.

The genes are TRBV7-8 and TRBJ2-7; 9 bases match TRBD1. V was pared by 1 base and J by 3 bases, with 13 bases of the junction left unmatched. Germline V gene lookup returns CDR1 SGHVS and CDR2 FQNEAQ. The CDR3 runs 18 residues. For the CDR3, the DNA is TGTGCCAGCAGCTTAGTTGACAGGGGGGGACCTACGCTCTACGAGCAGTACTTC. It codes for CASSLVDRGGPTLYEQYF.

The CDR3 loop reads CARMPLGGGKNIQYF. CDR3 nucleotides: TGTGCCAGAATGCCCCTAGGAGGCGGCAAAAACATTCAGTACTTC. The chain joins TRBV5-3 to TRBJ2-4; possibly TRBD2 for D (5 bases). TRBV5-3 is labeled an ORF, and its function is uncertain. V was shortened by 6 bases and J by 3 bases, with 16 bases between the two germline ends. The CDR3 totals 15 residues.

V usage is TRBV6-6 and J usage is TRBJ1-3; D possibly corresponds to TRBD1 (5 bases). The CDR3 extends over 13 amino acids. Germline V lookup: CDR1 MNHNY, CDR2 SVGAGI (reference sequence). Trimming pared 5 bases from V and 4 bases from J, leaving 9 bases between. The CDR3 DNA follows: TGTGCCAGCAGTCGGGGCCTCGGAAACACCATATATTTT. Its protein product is CASSRGLGNTIYF.

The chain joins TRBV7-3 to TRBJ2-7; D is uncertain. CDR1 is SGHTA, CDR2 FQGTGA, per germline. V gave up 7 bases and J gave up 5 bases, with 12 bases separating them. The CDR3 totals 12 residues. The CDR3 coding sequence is TGTGCCAGCATCGCAGGTCGTCACGAGCAGTACTTC. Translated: CASIAGRHEQYF.

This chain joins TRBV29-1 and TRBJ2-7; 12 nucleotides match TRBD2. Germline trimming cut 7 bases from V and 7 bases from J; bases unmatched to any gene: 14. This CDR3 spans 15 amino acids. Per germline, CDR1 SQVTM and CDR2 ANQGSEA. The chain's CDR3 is CSAAHGTSGYSEQYF. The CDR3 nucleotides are TGCAGCGCCGCTCATGGGACTAGCGGGTACTCTGAGCAGTACTTC.

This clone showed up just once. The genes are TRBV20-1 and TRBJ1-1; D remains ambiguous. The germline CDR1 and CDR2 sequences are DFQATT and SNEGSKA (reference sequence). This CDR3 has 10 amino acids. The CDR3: CSVLRTEAFF. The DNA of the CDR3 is TGCAGCGTCCTACGCACTGAAGCTTTCTTT.

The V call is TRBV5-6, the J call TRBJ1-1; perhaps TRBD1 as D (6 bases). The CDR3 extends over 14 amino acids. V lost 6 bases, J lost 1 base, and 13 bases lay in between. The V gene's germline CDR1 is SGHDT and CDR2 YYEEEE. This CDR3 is CASTRTGRNTEAFF. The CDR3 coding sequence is TGTGCCAGCACCCGAACAGGGAGGAACACTGAAGCTTTCTTT. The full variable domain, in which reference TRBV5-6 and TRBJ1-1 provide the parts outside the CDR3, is DAGVTQSPTHLIKTRGQQVTLRCSPKSGHDTVSWYQQALGQGPQFIFQYYEEEERQRGNFPDRFSGHQFPNYSSELNVNALLLGDSALYLCASTRTGRNTEAFFGQGTRLTVV.

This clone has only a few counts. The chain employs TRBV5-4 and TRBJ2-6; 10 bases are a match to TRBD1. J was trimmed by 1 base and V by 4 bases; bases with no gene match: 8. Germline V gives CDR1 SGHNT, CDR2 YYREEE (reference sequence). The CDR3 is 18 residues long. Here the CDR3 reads CASSQGGQGPSGANVLTF. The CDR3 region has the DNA TGTGCCAGCAGCCAGGGGGGACAGGGGCCTTCTGGGGCCAACGTCCTGACTTTC.

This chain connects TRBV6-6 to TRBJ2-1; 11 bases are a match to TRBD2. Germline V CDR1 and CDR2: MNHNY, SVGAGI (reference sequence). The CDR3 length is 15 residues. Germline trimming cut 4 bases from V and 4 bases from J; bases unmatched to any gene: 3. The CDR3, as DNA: TGTGCCAGCAGTTCTGGACTAGCGGGTTACAATGAGCAGTTCTTC. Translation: CASSSGLAGYNEQFF.

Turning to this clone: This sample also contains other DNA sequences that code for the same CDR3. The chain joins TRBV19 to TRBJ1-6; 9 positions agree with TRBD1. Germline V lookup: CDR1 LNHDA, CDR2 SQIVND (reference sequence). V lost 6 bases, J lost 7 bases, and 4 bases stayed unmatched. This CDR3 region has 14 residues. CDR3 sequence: CASSLDRGNSPLHF. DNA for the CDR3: TGTGCCAGTAGCCTGGACAGGGGCAATTCACCCCTCCACTTT.

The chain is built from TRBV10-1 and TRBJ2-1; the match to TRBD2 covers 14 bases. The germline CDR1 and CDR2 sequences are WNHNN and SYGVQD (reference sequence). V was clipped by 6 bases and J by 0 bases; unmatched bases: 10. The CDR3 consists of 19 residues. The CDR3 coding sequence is TGCGCCAGCAGGCCGGGACTAGCGGGAGTAATGGACTCCTACAATGAGCAGTTCTTC. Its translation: CASRPGLAGVMDSYNEQFF.

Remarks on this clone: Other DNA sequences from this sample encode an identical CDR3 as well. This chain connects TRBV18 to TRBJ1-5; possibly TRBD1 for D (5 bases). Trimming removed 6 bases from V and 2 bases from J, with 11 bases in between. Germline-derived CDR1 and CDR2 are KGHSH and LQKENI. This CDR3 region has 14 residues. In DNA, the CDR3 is TGTGCCAGCTCGCCAGGACAAGGCAATCAGCCCCAGCATTTT. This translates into CASSPGQGNQPQHF.